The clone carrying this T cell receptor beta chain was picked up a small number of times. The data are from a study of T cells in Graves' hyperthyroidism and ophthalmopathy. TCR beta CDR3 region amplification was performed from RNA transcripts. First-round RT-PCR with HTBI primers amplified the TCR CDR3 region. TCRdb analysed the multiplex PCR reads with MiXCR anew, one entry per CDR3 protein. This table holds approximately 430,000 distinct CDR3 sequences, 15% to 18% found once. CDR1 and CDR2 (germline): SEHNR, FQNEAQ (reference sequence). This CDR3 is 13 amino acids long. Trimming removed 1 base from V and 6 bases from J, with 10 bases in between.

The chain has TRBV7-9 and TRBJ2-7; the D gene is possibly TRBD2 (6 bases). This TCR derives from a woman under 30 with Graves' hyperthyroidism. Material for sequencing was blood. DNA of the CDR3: TGTGCCAGCAGCTTAGTCGGGGGACCCGAGCAGTACTTC. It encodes CASSLVGGPEQYF.